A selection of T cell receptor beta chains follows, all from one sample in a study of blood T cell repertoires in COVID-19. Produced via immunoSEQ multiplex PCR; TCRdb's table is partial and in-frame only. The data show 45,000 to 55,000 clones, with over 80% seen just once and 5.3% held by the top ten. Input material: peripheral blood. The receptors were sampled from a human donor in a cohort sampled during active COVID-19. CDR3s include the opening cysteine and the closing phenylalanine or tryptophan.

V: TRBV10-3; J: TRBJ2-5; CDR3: CAISERGADQETQYF
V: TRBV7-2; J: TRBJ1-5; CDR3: CASSLALLRDRNQPQHF
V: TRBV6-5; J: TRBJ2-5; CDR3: CAPPPGGANDETQYF
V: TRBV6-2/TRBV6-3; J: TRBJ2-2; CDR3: CASRPGQGDTGELFF
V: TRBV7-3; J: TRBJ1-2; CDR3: CASSLEWGGGYTF
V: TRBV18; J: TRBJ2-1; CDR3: CASSPQAGGYNEQFF
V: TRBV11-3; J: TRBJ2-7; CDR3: CASITRRGYEQYF
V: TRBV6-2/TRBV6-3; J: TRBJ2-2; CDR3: CASSNRELYTGELFF
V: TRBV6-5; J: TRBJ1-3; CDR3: CASSPTQGGGNTIYF
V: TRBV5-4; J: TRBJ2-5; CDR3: CASSDRQGNQETQYF
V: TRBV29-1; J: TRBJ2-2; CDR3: CSAERHDRTGELFF
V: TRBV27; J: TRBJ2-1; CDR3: CASSLSPGEGEQFF
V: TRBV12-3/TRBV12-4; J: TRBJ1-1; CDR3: CASSFGGIEAFF
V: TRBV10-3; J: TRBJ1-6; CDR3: CAISGTPPGSPLHF
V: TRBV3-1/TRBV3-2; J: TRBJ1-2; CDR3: CASSQGRYGYTF
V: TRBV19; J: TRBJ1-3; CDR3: CASSLQGAPGNTIYF
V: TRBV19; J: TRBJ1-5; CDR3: CASSIRDRVNQPQHF
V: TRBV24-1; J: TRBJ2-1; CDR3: CATSDPGLAGGIDEQFF
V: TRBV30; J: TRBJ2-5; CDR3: CAWSVLAAETQYF
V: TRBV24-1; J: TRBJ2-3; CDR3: CATSDPGQGARDTQYF
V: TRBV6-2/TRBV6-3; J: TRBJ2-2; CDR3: CASSLGQGATGELFF
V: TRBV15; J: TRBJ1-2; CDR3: CATSRDIRGVGYTF
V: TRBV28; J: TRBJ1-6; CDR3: CASSPDLLGLESPLHF
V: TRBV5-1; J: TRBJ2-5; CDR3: CASSLDEAGARGTQYF
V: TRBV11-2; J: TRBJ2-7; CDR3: CASSLDRDYEQYF
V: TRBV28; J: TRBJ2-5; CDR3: CASSLRGPQETQYF
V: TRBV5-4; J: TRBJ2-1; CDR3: CASSLSGSSYNEQFF
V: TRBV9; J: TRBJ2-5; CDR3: CASSVIQGPQETQYF
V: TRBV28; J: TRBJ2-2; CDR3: CASSKTRRTGELFF
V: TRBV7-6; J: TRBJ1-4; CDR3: CASSLARTPNEKLFF
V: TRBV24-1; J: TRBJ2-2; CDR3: CATSPRGGATGELFF
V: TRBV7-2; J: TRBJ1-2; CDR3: CVSSLDGGRGRGGYTF
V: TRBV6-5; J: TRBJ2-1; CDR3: CASSYGGQGQNEQFF
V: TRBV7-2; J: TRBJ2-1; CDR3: CASSLGGEGKFF
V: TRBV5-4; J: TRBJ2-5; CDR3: CASSRGGQETQYF
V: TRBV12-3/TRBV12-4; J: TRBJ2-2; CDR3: CASSLGLVGELFF
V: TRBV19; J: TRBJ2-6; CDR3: CASSRSVSGANVLTF
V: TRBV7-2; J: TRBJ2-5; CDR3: CASSLRGGEGETQYF